The 5 T cell receptor beta chains below come from one sample, sequenced in a study of T cell responses to AZD1222 COVID-19 vaccine. Profiled with immunoSEQ multiplex PCR; TCRdb holds only in-frame clones, not every one. The sample consists of approximately 79,000 clones, around four fifths of them appearing once. Sequenced here: peripheral blood, sampled 28 days after the second AZD1222 dose. These receptors were collected from an adult who received the AZD1222 COVID-19 vaccine.

In its sample, this clone was seen a few times. The rearrangement uses TRBV6-1 and TRBJ2-2; D uncertain. V lost 2 bases, J lost 6 bases, and 7 bases lay in between. This CDR3 has 13 amino acids. Germline V gene sequence: CDR1 MNHNS, CDR2 SASEGT. CDR3 sequence: CASSEYVPGELFF. In DNA, the CDR3 is TGTGCCAGCAGTGAATACGTCCCCGGGGAGCTGTTTTTT.

The chain uses TRBV4-3 and TRBJ1-3; D not certain. Per the germline V gene, CDR1 is LGHNA and CDR2 is YSLEER. The CDR3 has 15 amino acids. The germline V and J ends were trimmed by 1 base and 4 bases, with 11 bases remaining between them. The CDR3 here is CASSQGYQVGNTIYF. CDR3 nucleotides: TGCGCCAGCAGCCAAGGATACCAAGTAGGAAACACCATATATTTT.

In this sample, this clone turned up once. This chain links TRBV11-2 with TRBJ2-7; TRBD1 aligns across 8 bases. Unmatched junction bases numbered 9, after V lost 4 bases and J lost 4 bases. CDR1 is SGHAT and CDR2 is FQNNGV in the germline V gene. The CDR3 covers 15 residues. For the CDR3, the DNA is TGTGCCAGCAGCTGGGACAGGTCCCTCCCATACGAGCAGTACTTC. Its protein product is CASSWDRSLPYEQYF. The full variable domain, completed using reference TRBV11-2 and TRBJ2-7, is EAGVAQSPRYKIIEKRQSVAFWCNPISGHATLYWYQQILGQGPKLLIQFQNNGVVDDSQLPKDRFSAERLKGVDSTLKIQPAKLEDSAVYLCASSWDRSLPYEQYFGPGTRLTVT.

V usage is TRBV13 and J usage is TRBJ2-7; the D gene is possibly TRBD2 (6 bases). CDR1 PRHDT and CDR2 FYEKMQ come from the germline V gene (reference sequence). This CDR3 has 15 amino acids. V was trimmed by 1 base and J by 4 bases, leaving 14 bases between them. The CDR3 nucleotides read TGTGCCAGCAGCTTAGTGGGGGGAACCAGGTACGAGCAGTACTTC. Translating gives CASSLVGGTRYEQYF.

Note on this clone: The junction departs from the called germline gene at one end, perhaps through a read error. V and J are TRBV27 and TRBJ1-5, with 8 nucleotides matching TRBD1. This CDR3 comprises 14 residues. CDR1 and CDR2 from the germline V gene are MNHEY and SMNVEV (reference sequence). Written as DNA, the CDR3 is TGTGCCAGCAGTCCAGGGGGCATCAGTCAGCTCCAGCATTTT. This translates into CASSPGGISQLQHF.